A selection of T cell receptor beta chains follows, all from one sample in a study of radiotherapy plus CTLA-4 blockade in lung cancer. Assay used: immunoSEQ multiplex PCR; TCRdb lists only in-frame clones, some missing. The sample contains more than 40,000 clones, more than 70% of which appear only once. Sequences were derived from peripheral blood, sampled from a patient treated with radiotherapy plus ipilimumab. The receptor set was obtained from a human donor with non-small cell lung cancer whose response to radiotherapy plus ipilimumab could not be evaluated. CDR3s include the opening cysteine and the closing phenylalanine or tryptophan. Fields, in order: D gene, V gene, J gene, clone size, CDR3 DNA, CDR3 protein. A D gene is named only where the DNA matches it firmly. For some rows the clone size is stated as once, few or many, or as a class when expanded; others skip it.

D: TRBD1; V: TRBV10-2; J: TRBJ1-3; size: NA; DNA: TGCGCCAGCAGTGAACAGGGGGAAGGAAACACCATATATTTT; CDR3: CASSEQGEGNTIYF
D: NA; V: TRBV5-5; J: TRBJ1-2; size: once; DNA: TGTGCCAGCTCCAAAGGACAGATAAACTATGGCTACACCTTC; CDR3: CASSKGQINYGYTF
D: NA; V: TRBV29-1; J: TRBJ2-2; size: NA; DNA: TGCAGCGTTGTCAGGGATGGCGGGGAGCTGTTTTTT; CDR3: CSVVRDGGELFF
D: NA; V: TRBV4-1; J: TRBJ2-1; size: NA; DNA: TGCGCCAGCAGCAACAGGGAAGACTCCTACAATGAGCAGTTCTTC; CDR3: CASSNREDSYNEQFF
D: TRBD2; V: TRBV30; J: TRBJ2-3; size: NA; DNA: TGTGCCTGGAGTGAACTAGCGGGAGGGGTAGATACGCAGTATTTT; CDR3: CAWSELAGGVDTQYF
D: TRBD1; V: TRBV12-5; J: TRBJ1-3; size: NA; DNA: TGTGCTAGTGGTTTGTTGCGGGTGACAGGGTTAGGGAACACCATATATTTT; CDR3: CASGLLRVTGLGNTIYF
D: TRBD2; V: TRBV19; J: TRBJ2-2; size: NA; DNA: TGTGCCAGTAGGGGACTAGCGGGGAACACCGGGGAGCTGTTTTTT; CDR3: CASRGLAGNTGELFF
D: TRBD1; V: TRBV18; J: TRBJ2-7; size: NA; DNA: TGTGCCAGCTCACCCCCGGGACAGGGTCGTTACGAGCAGTACTTC; CDR3: CASSPPGQGRYEQYF
D: NA; V: TRBV19; J: TRBJ1-5; size: once; DNA: TGTGCCAGTTCTCCCTCTCTCGGACAGCAGGGCAATCAGCCCCAGCATTTT; CDR3: CASSPSLGQQGNQPQHF
D: TRBD1; V: TRBV10-1; J: TRBJ2-2; size: NA; DNA: TGCGCCAGCCGGGACAGCACCGGGGAGCTGTTTTTT; CDR3: CASRDSTGELFF
D: NA; V: TRBV5-1; J: TRBJ2-1; size: NA; DNA: TGCGCCAGCAGCTTGGTGGGGGTCGGGGCGGGAGAGCAGTTCTTC; CDR3: CASSLVGVGAGEQFF
D: TRBD1; V: TRBV7-9; J: TRBJ2-7; size: NA; DNA: TGTGCCAGCAGCCCCGCTAGGGACAGGGTCGTCGGCGAATCCTACGAGCAGTACTTC; CDR3: CASSPARDRVVGESYEQYF
D: NA; V: TRBV11-2; J: TRBJ1-6; size: NA; DNA: TGTGCCAGCAGCTTAGTAGGGGCAACTGGCATCCTCCACTTT; CDR3: CASSLVGATGILHF
D: TRBD1; V: TRBV19; J: TRBJ1-2; size: NA; DNA: TGTGCCAGTAGTGGCCTCCAGTGGACAGGTCTTGGCTACACCTTC; CDR3: CASSGLQWTGLGYTF
D: NA; V: TRBV18; J: TRBJ1-1; size: NA; DNA: TGTGCCAGCTCACCGACTCAGCACACTGAAGCTTTCTTT; CDR3: CASSPTQHTEAFF
D: NA; V: TRBV29-1; J: TRBJ1-1; size: NA; DNA: TGCAGCGTTGAGTGGGCGTCGGGGGTAGCTTTCTTT; CDR3: CSVEWASGVAFF